This T cell receptor beta chain was documented in a study of T cells after yellow fever vaccination. This clonotype was observed at least ten times. MiXCR, run by TCRdb on the 5' RACE reads, gives a single entry per CDR3 protein. The data hold 300,000 to 350,000 distinct CDR3 sequences, with 8.1% observed a single time. V gave up 1 base and J gave up 12 bases, with 22 bases separating them. Germline CDR1 GTSNPN, CDR2 SVGIG (reference sequence). CDR3 length equals 15 residues. The material was PBMCs, obtained approximately 40 days after the first yellow fever vaccination. The receptor's source is a man in his late teens or twenties who received the YFV17D yellow fever vaccine. The genes are TRBV30 and TRBJ2-1; a possible D gene is TRBD2 (6 bases). CDR3 sequence (DNA): TGTGCCTGGAGTGACACCGGGACCGCGTTGGGGGGGCAGTTCTTC. As protein: CAWSDTGTALGGQFF.